A single sample gave rise to the 24 T cell receptor beta chains below, sequenced in a study of OX40 agonist ivuxolimab in advanced cancers. Only in-frame clones appear in the TCRdb table, and some are missing; sequencing was by immunoSEQ multiplex PCR. The table has 45,000 to 70,000 clones, nearly 85% seen once; the top ten hold over 3%. Specimen: CD4+ or CD8+ T cells sorted from blood, collected in a trial of the OX40 agonist ivuxolimab. The receptors were gathered from an adult with an advanced solid tumor such as melanoma, head and neck, liver or kidney cancer.

This chain joins TRBV5-4 and TRBJ1-2; weak D call: TRBD1 (6 bases). The CDR3 has 16 amino acids. Per germline, CDR1 SGHNT and CDR2 YYREEE (reference sequence). The V end lost 0 bases, the J end lost 7 bases, and 19 bases lay between the germline ends. In DNA, the CDR3 is TGTGCCAGCAGCTTGGAATCGCGGGCCAGGGGAGCTGGCTACACCTTC. Protein sequence: CASSLESRARGAGYTF.

V is TRBV9 and J is TRBJ2-1; TRBD2 agrees at 13 bases. There are 18 residues in the CDR3. The germline V gene encodes CDR1 SGDLS and CDR2 YYNGEE. The V and J ends lost 0 bases and 1 base, in that order; junction bases with no gene match: 4. The CDR3: CASSVGRLAGGSYNEQFF. The DNA of the CDR3 is TGTGCCAGCAGCGTAGGAAGACTAGCGGGAGGATCCTACAATGAGCAGTTCTTC.

This sequence joins TRBV30 and TRBJ1-3; D is ambiguous. This CDR3 has 14 amino acids. Trimming left V 0 bases short and J 0 bases short, with 6 bases between. Germline lookup yields CDR1 GTSNPN and CDR2 SVGIG (reference sequence). In DNA form, the CDR3 reads TGTGCCTGGAGTGTAGAGCACTCTGGAAACACCATATATTTT. Encoded protein: CAWSVEHSGNTIYF.

This chain connects TRBV30 to TRBJ2-4; D may be TRBD1 (8 bases). Germline CDR1 and CDR2: GTSNPN and SVGIG (reference sequence). There are 14 residues in the CDR3. Deletions cut 3 bases from V and 5 bases from J, with 14 bases between. CDR3 amino acids: CAWRATGGENIQYF. The CDR3, as DNA: TGTGCCTGGAGAGCAACAGGGGGGGAAAACATTCAGTACTTC.

The J gene is TRBJ1-5, the V gene TRBV6-5; D might be TRBD1 (5 bases). The CDR3 runs to 15 residues. The V and J ends lost 6 bases and 3 bases respectively, with 15 bases between them. Germline assignment: CDR1 MNHEY and CDR2 SVGAGI. The CDR3 nucleotides read TGTGCCAGCAGCCCCGACAGTTCGAACAATCAGCCCCAGCATTTT. This codes for CASSPDSSNNQPQHF.

The genes are TRBV6-4 and TRBJ1-5, with a tentative D call TRBD1 (6 bases). V dropped 6 bases and J dropped 0 bases, with 21 bases sitting between them. The germline V gene has CDR1 MRHNA and CDR2 SNTAGT. The CDR3 spans 18 residues. CDR3 sequence reads: CASRVTETGRYSNQPQHF. The CDR3 region has the DNA TGTGCCAGCAGGGTCACAGAGACAGGCCGTTATAGCAATCAGCCCCAGCATTTT.

This chain links TRBV29-1 with TRBJ1-2; 10 bases align to TRBD1. V shed 4 bases, J shed 3 bases, and the junction held 5 bases outside the gene matches. This CDR3 is 14 amino acids long. Germline values: CDR1 SQVTM, CDR2 ANQGSEA. The CDR3 nucleotides read TGCAGCGTTGGACGGGACAGGGGACACTATGGCTACACCTTC. Translated: CSVGRDRGHYGYTF.

The CDR3 nucleotides read TGCGCCAGCAGTTCCGATGCGGGAGGTTACAATGAGCAGTTCTTC. Translating it yields CASSSDAGGYNEQFF. V gene TRBV5-1 combines with J gene TRBJ2-1; 8 nucleotides line up with TRBD2. After removal of 5 bases from V and 4 bases from J, the junction contained 8 bases not matched to a gene. In germline, CDR1 is SGHRS, CDR2 YFSETQ. The CDR3 is made up of 15 amino acids. The full variable domain, completed using reference TRBV5-1 and TRBJ2-1, is KAGVTQTPRYLIKTRGQQVTLSCSPISGHRSVSWYQQTPGQGLQFLFEYFSETQRNKGNFPGRFSGRQFSNSRSEMNVSTLELGDSALYLCASSSDAGGYNEQFFGPGTRLTVL.

For the CDR3, the DNA is TGTGCCAGCAGCCGAACCACGGGGAAGCAAGAGACCCAGTACTTC. This sequence encodes CASSRTTGKQETQYF. The rearrangement joins TRBV5-5 to TRBJ2-5, with D possibly being TRBD2 (5 bases). There are 15 residues in the CDR3. Trimming removed 4 bases from V and 2 bases from J, with 15 bases in between. Germline CDR1 is SGHKS and CDR2 is YYEKEE (reference sequence).

This clone has only a few counts. The J gene is TRBJ2-3, the V gene TRBV30, with 8 bases fitting TRBD2. CDR3 size: 13 residues. The germline V gene encodes CDR1 GTSNPN and CDR2 SVGIG (reference sequence). V dropped 3 bases and J dropped 5; count of bases not matched to a gene: 4. The CDR3 bases are TGTGCCTGGAGGACGGGAGGGGGAGATACGCAGTATTTT. Translation: CAWRTGGGDTQYF.

The CDR3 DNA is TGTGCCAGCAGTGACTCGATGGGAGTTGGTGGCTACACCTTC. Translated, it gives CASSDSMGVGGYTF. V is TRBV6-4 and J is TRBJ1-2, with D hard to call. V lost 0 bases and J lost 7, with 12 bases in between. The CDR3 spans 14 residues. Germline values: CDR1 MRHNA, CDR2 SNTAGT.

The genes are TRBV29-1 and TRBJ2-3, with unresolved D. Germline V gene lookup returns CDR1 SQVTM and CDR2 ANQGSEA. V lost 2 bases to trimming and J lost 4 bases, with 10 bases between them. CDR3 size: 13 residues. This CDR3 is CSVEYSGSDTQYF. CDR3 in DNA: TGCAGCGTTGAATACTCCGGTTCAGATACGCAGTATTTT.

V is TRBV7-6 and J is TRBJ1-1, with 7 bases aligning to TRBD1. Germline CDR1 reads SGHVS; CDR2 reads FNYEAQ. CDR3 length: 13 residues. The V and J ends lost 4 bases and 6 bases, in that order; junction bases with no gene match: 5. The CDR3 loop reads CASSSQGWSEAFF. The DNA of the CDR3 is TGTGCCAGCAGCTCACAGGGGTGGTCTGAAGCTTTCTTT. Together with reference TRBV7-6 and TRBJ1-1, the CDR3 gives the full variable domain: GAGVSQSPRYKVTKRGQDVALRCDPISGHVSLYWYRQALGQGPEFLTYFNYEAQQDKSGLPNDRFSAERPEGSISTLTIQRTEQRDSAMYRCASSSQGWSEAFFGQGTRLTVV.

J is TRBJ2-1 and V is TRBV6-1; D not resolved. Germline assignment: CDR1 MNHNS and CDR2 SASEGT. This CDR3 region has 14 residues. Trimming shortened V by 6 bases and J by 0 bases, and 9 bases separated the two germline ends. This chain's CDR3 is CASRARSSYNEQFF. CDR3 nucleotide sequence: TGTGCCAGCAGAGCGAGAAGCTCCTACAATGAGCAGTTCTTC.

The rearrangement uses TRBV28 and TRBJ1-1; D ambiguous. V lost 2 bases to trimming and J lost 9 bases, with 10 bases between them. Germline assignment: CDR1 MDHEN and CDR2 SYDVKM. The CDR3 length is 12 residues. In DNA, the CDR3 is TGTGCCAGCAGTTTAACGGGCGAAAAAGCTTTCTTT. Protein product: CASSLTGEKAFF.

The chain is built from TRBV5-6 and TRBJ1-3; D may be TRBD1 (5 bases). The CDR3 loop spans 15 amino acids. Trimming pared 1 base from V and 3 bases from J, leaving 11 bases between. Germline loops: CDR1 SGHDT, CDR2 YYEEEE. The CDR3 reads CASSLLGAGGNTIYF. The CDR3 nucleotides are TGTGCCAGCAGCTTGTTAGGGGCAGGTGGAAACACCATATATTTT.

The chain uses TRBV30 and TRBJ1-6, with 7 bases that match TRBD1. The CDR3 covers 12 residues. The germline V gene has CDR1 GTSNPN and CDR2 SVGIG (reference sequence). Trimming at V came to 4 bases and at J to 7 bases, leaving 1 base not matched to a gene. The CDR3 sequence: CAWNRGNSPLHF. The CDR3, as DNA: TGTGCCTGGAACAGGGGAAATTCACCCCTCCACTTT. The variable domain in full, completed from reference TRBV30 and TRBJ1-6, reads SQTIHQWPATLVQPVGSPLSLECTVEGTSNPNLYWYRQAAGRGLQLLFYSVGIGQISSEVPQNLSASRPQDRQFILSSKKLLLSDSGFYLCAWNRGNSPLHFGNGTRLTVT.

The rearrangement joins TRBV2 to TRBJ2-3; D remains ambiguous. The V and J ends lost 8 bases and 2 bases respectively, with 5 bases between them. In germline, CDR1 is SNHLY, CDR2 FYNNEI. The CDR3 covers 11 residues. Here the CDR3 reads CASGVTDTQYF. The CDR3 bases are TGTGCCAGCGGAGTCACAGATACGCAGTATTTT. The whole variable domain, remainder taken from reference TRBV2 and TRBJ2-3, is EPEVTQTPSHQVTQMGQEVILRCVPISNHLYFYWYRQILGQKVEFLVSFYNNEISEKSEIFDDQFSVERPDGSNFTLKIRSTKLEDSAMYFCASGVTDTQYFGPGTRLTVL.

The genes are TRBV15 and TRBJ1-5; possible D gene TRBD1, 5 bases. This CDR3 is 13 amino acids long. The germline V gene encodes CDR1 LNHNV and CDR2 YYDKDF (reference sequence). Trimming left V 6 bases short and J 9 bases short, with 15 bases between. In nucleotides, the CDR3 is TGTGCCACCAGTCCCGTGGGGGGTCCGCCCCAGCATTTT. This sequence encodes CATSPVGGPPQHF.

The J gene is TRBJ2-2, the V gene TRBV7-2; perhaps TRBD2 as D (6 bases). The V gene lost 5 bases and the J gene lost 1 base, with 11 bases spanning the gap. The CDR3 spans 15 residues. Germline assignment: CDR1 SGHTA and CDR2 FQGNSA. Here the CDR3 DNA reads TGTGCCAGCAGCCGGGGACTTGTGAACACCGGGGAGCTGTTTTTT. Translating it yields CASSRGLVNTGELFF.

The chain couples TRBV5-6 to TRBJ1-2; weak D call: TRBD1 (6 bases). The CDR3 contains 15 residues. The V and J ends lost 0 bases and 4 bases respectively, with 13 bases between them. Germline-derived CDR1 and CDR2 are SGHDT and YYEEEE. The CDR3 is CASSLAGGSFYGYTF. The CDR3 DNA reads TGTGCCAGCAGCTTGGCTGGGGGCAGTTTCTATGGCTACACCTTC.

The rearrangement joins TRBV19 to TRBJ1-4; D remains ambiguous. Trimming cost V 5 bases and J 5 bases, with 9 bases left between them. CDR1 is LNHDA and CDR2 is SQIVND in the germline V gene (reference sequence). This CDR3 spans 13 amino acids. CDR3 sequence (DNA): TGTGCCAGTAGTTGGATAAACAATGAAAAACTGTTTTTT. The encoded protein is CASSWINNEKLFF.

This chain joins TRBV2 and TRBJ1-3, with D possibly matching TRBD1 (5 bases). Germline CDR1 and CDR2: SNHLY and FYNNEI. The CDR3 length is 21 residues. V lost 0 bases, J lost 0 bases, and 24 bases lay in between. The CDR3 bases are TGTGCCAGCAGTGAAGCGCGTGGTCTTCGGCAGGGCACTCTCTCTGGAAACACCATATATTTT. Translated, it gives CASSEARGLRQGTLSGNTIYF.

The chain links TRBV10-2 to TRBJ2-3; 7 bases are a match to TRBD2. The ends lost 4 bases at V and 1 base at J; junction bases unmatched: 11. The CDR3 consists of 17 residues. Germline V gives CDR1 WSHSY, CDR2 SAAADI. In nucleotides, the CDR3 is TGCGCCAGCAGTGGAGGCTCAAGCGGGATCCGCACAGATACGCAGTATTTT. The encoded protein is CASSGGSSGIRTDTQYF.